The 15 T cell receptor beta chains in this list originate from one sample, sequenced in a study of blood T cells in healthy people across ages. Combining a sample-barcoded 5' primer with a J-beta primer mix, a second PCR ran for roughly 7 to 12 cycles. TCRdb reanalysed the 5' RACE reads using MiXCR and keeps one entry per CDR3 protein. The table includes about 1,000,000 distinct CDR3 sequences, 35% to 55% detected once. The material sequenced was blood. Receptor source: an older woman in good health.

CDR3 DNA: TGTGCCAGCAGTTTAGTTGTTGGACAGGGGGCCGAGCAGTACTTC. Translating it yields CASSLVVGQGAEQYF. V and J are TRBV12-3 or TRBV12-4 and TRBJ2-7, with 11 nucleotides matching TRBD1. CDR3 length equals 15 residues. Trimming took 1 base from V and 6 from J; bases not matched to a gene: 5.

The rearrangement joins TRBV20-1 to TRBJ2-1, with D maybe TRBD1 (7 bases). CDR3 length equals 16 residues. Germline V CDR1 and CDR2: DFQATT, SNEGSKA (reference sequence). Trimming cost V 6 bases and J 3 bases, with 21 bases left between them. This CDR3 is CSALGRGTENYNEQFF. The DNA of the CDR3 is TGCAGTGCCCTGGGCCGCGGGACAGAAAACTACAATGAGCAGTTCTTC.

This rearrangement joins TRBV2 to TRBJ1-5; D is unclear. V dropped 7 bases and J dropped 0 bases, with 4 bases sitting between them. Germline V gene data show CDR1 as SNHLY and CDR2 as FYNNEI. The CDR3 covers 12 residues. The CDR3: CASTNSNQPQHF. CDR3 nucleotides: TGTGCCAGCACCAATAGCAATCAGCCCCAGCATTTT.

This rearrangement joins TRBV12-3 or TRBV12-4 to TRBJ2-1, with 7 positions matching TRBD1. J lost 13 bases, V lost 6 bases, and 12 bases had no gene match. This CDR3 comprises 13 residues. For the CDR3, the DNA is TGTGCCAGCAGCCCTGACAGGGCAGAGACCCAGTTCTTC. Its protein product is CASSPDRAETQFF.

The chain links TRBV6-6 to TRBJ2-3, with D unresolved. Germline V gene sequence: CDR1 MNHNY, CDR2 SVGAGI (reference sequence). V was pared by 6 bases and J by 5 bases, with 15 bases between. The CDR3 covers 14 residues. This chain's CDR3 is CASSPLVAKDTQYF. CDR3 coding DNA: TGTGCCAGCAGCCCTCTTGTAGCAAAAGATACGCAGTATTTT.

This chain links TRBV3-1 with TRBJ2-7, with D unresolved. Germline V CDR1 and CDR2: LGHDT, YNNKEL (reference sequence). The length of the CDR3 is 13 residues. Trimming left V 4 bases short and J 7 bases short, with 14 bases between. The CDR3 protein is CASSRPHQGEQYF. DNA of the CDR3: TGTGCCAGCAGCCGCCCTCACCAAGGTGAGCAGTACTTC.

Only one count was recorded for this clonotype. V gene TRBV12-3 or TRBV12-4 combines with J gene TRBJ2-3, with TRBD2 identical over 10 bases. V lost 5 bases and J lost 2; bases outside the gene matches: 4. The CDR3 consists of 15 residues. The CDR3 nucleotides read TGTGCCAGCAGTCCTAGCGGGGGCGACACAGATACGCAGTATTTT. This sequence encodes CASSPSGGDTDTQYF.

Details on this clonotype: This sequence may be a read error, since a much larger clone differs from it by one base. The chain joins TRBV11-2 to TRBJ1-2; D gene ambiguous. This CDR3 spans 13 amino acids. Per the germline V gene, CDR1 is SGHAT and CDR2 is FQNNGV. The CDR3 region has the DNA TGTGCCGGCAGCTGGCATGGTGTCTATGGCTACACCTTC. This sequence encodes CAGSWHGVYGYTF.

This clonotype was observed a handful of times. The chain links TRBV2 to TRBJ2-7, with D possibly being TRBD1 (5 bases). The ends were cut back, 4 bases at V and 5 bases at J, with 9 bases in the middle. Germline lookup yields CDR1 SNHLY and CDR2 FYNNEI. The CDR3 extends over 12 amino acids. Here the CDR3 reads CASSGRVNEQYF. CDR3 DNA: TGTGCCAGCAGTGGCAGGGTGAACGAGCAGTACTTC. Together with reference TRBV2 and TRBJ2-7, the CDR3 gives the full variable domain: EPEVTQTPSHQVTQMGQEVILRCVPISNHLYFYWYRQILGQKVEFLVSFYNNEISEKSEIFDDQFSVERPDGSNFTLKIRSTKLEDSAMYFCASSGRVNEQYFGPGTRLTVT.

This sequence joins TRBV7-9 and TRBJ2-1, with a tentative D call TRBD2 (6 bases). V gave up 4 bases and J gave up 9 bases, with 19 bases separating them. The CDR3 length is 15 residues. The V gene's germline CDR1 is SEHNR and CDR2 FQNEAQ (reference sequence). CDR3 sequence reads: CASSSTTSSLGEQFF. DNA of the CDR3: TGTGCCAGCAGCTCAACGACTAGTTCGTTGGGTGAGCAGTTCTTC.

This clonotype was found a few times. The J gene is TRBJ2-7, the V gene TRBV27; D not certain. CDR3 length: 14 amino acids. Germline CDR1 and CDR2: MNHEY and SMNVEV (reference sequence). V lost 2 bases and J 5 bases, leaving 13 bases between the germline ends. The CDR3 loop reads CASSLRAAIHEQYF. CDR3 in DNA: TGTGCCAGCAGTTTACGGGCCGCCATCCACGAGCAGTACTTC.

CDR3 in amino acids: CASTLVPGLAEGTDTQYF. CDR3 sequence (DNA): TGTGCCAGCACTTTAGTCCCGGGACTAGCGGAGGGCACAGATACGCAGTATTTT. This chain links TRBV6-5 with TRBJ2-3; 11 bases are shared with TRBD2. This CDR3 is built from 18 residues. The V and J ends lost 7 bases and 1 base, in that order; junction bases with no gene match: 13. From germline, CDR1 is MNHEY and CDR2 SVGAGI.

The table lists this clonotype with a few counts. The V gene is TRBV9, the J gene TRBJ1-2, with a weak D call TRBD1 (6 bases). The CDR3 has 13 amino acids. The V end lost 0 bases, the J end lost 6 bases, and 9 bases lay between the germline ends. Germline CDR1 reads SGDLS; CDR2 reads YYNGEE. The CDR3 sequence is CASSVGQVDGYTF. In DNA form, the CDR3 reads TGTGCCAGCAGCGTAGGACAGGTTGATGGCTACACCTTC.

There are many counts of this clonotype. CDR3 region: CASSSARATSGGSPTAYEQYF. The DNA for the CDR3 is TGTGCCAGCAGCTCCGCTAGGGCCACTAGCGGAGGCTCCCCCACAGCCTACGAGCAGTACTTC. The chain joins TRBV7-2 to TRBJ2-7, with 8 bases that match TRBD2. Trimming removed 4 bases from V and 2 bases from J; junction bases left unmatched: 25. There are 21 residues in the CDR3. The V gene's germline CDR1 is SGHTA and CDR2 FQGNSA.

V gene TRBV5-6 combines with J gene TRBJ2-3, with a weak D call TRBD2 (6 bases). Germline V gene data show CDR1 as SGHDT and CDR2 as YYEEEE. This CDR3 contains 16 residues. Between the trimmed V and J ends, which lost 1 base and 2 bases, there was a span of 14 bases. CDR3 coding DNA: TGTGCCAGCAGCTTGCGGCGGGACTCATACACAGATACGCAGTATTTT. Translation gives CASSLRRDSYTDTQYF.